This T cell receptor (beta chain) was sequenced during a study of molecular identifiers for immune sequencing clone quantification. This CDR3 has 13 residues. After removal of 3 bases from V and 12 bases from J, the junction contained 6 bases not matched to a gene. Looked up from germline, CDR1 is MGHDK and CDR2 is SYGVNS. In preparing bulk TCR libraries, previously described methods and listed TCR primers were used. TCRdb passed the PCR reads through MiXCR, listing each CDR3 protein once. The sample includes fewer than 350,000 distinct CDR3 sequences, about a quarter of them seen just once. This clonotype has a count of ten or more. Its antigen is undetermined. Study outcomes and limitations: Over 97% of CMV-specific effector molecules, but under 1% of naive ones, were in clones above 20 copies.

The sorting of naive CD8 T cells used the CD8+CD4-CCR7+CD45RA+ phenotype. The chain joins TRBV25-1 to TRBJ2-2; 8 nucleotides align to TRBD2. Sequenced input: naive CD8+ T cells from blood, with Jurkat cell RNA spiked in. Subset defined: FACS-sorted CD8+CD4-CCR7+CD45RA+ naive T cells. The TCR was taken from a human donor in good health. Some libraries in this study had Jurkat cell RNA spiked in. The CDR3 sequence: CASSDGSGIKLFF. Here the CDR3 DNA reads TGTGCCAGCAGTGATGGTAGCGGGATTAAGCTGTTTTTT. The full variable domain, completed using reference TRBV25-1 and TRBJ2-2, is EADIYQTPRYLVIGTGKKITLECSQTMGHDKMYWYQQDPGMELHLIHYSYGVNSTEKGDLSSESTVSRIRTEHFPLTLESARPSHTSQYLCASSDGSGIKLFFGEGSRLTVL.